This note documents a single TCR beta chain sequence. The data belong to a study of blood T cell repertoires in COVID-19. Across the study: Samples of COVID-19 (acute and convalescent) were obtained from the United States, Italy and Spain. Sources were T cells, B-cell-depleted T cells, or PBMCs; the material itself was cDNA or gDNA.

Enrollment of patients from Seattle took place during active infection, with longitudinal follow-up. In the original workflow: Reference gene primers were amplified, and this amplification served to estimate nucleated cell counts. The data were produced by immunoSEQ multiplex PCR, yet TCRdb's version contains in-frame clones alone and is incomplete. V, J and clone size were drawn from that table, and D and trimming were deduced from the DNA. The sample has 250,000 or so clones, around 90% seen once. CDR1 and CDR2 from the germline V gene are MNHEY and SVGAGI. Trimming shortened V by 6 bases and J by 4 bases, and 16 bases separated the two germline ends. This CDR3 is built from 15 residues.

Sequencing was done on a sample of peripheral blood. The chain links TRBV6-5 to TRBJ1-3; D is possibly TRBD1 (5 bases). The TCR comes from a woman aged 60-75 years with COVID-19, enrolled during active disease. CDR3 loop: CASSHDGGAGNTIYF. The DNA for the CDR3 is TGTGCCAGCAGCCACGACGGAGGGGCAGGAAACACCATATATTTT.